This T cell receptor beta chain originates from a study of blood T cell repertoires in COVID-19. Study as a whole: Researchers got acute and convalescent COVID-19 samples from the United States, Italy and Spain. T cells, B-cell-depleted T cells, or PBMCs supplied cDNA or gDNA.

The Seattle patients joined while their infection was active and were tracked longitudinally afterward. Germline V gene sequence: CDR1 SQVTM, CDR2 ANQGSEA. Trimming at V came to 7 bases and at J to 11 bases, leaving 4 bases not matched to a gene. The CDR3 has 9 amino acids. Data came from immunoSEQ multiplex PCR; TCRdb stores just in-frame clones and leaves some out. This sample has under 50,000 clones; 87% occur once, and the top ten carry 4.7%. This clone was recorded only once. This chain links TRBV29-1 with TRBJ1-1; 7 bases match TRBD1. The TCR was taken from a man aged 55 to 69 with COVID-19, enrolled during active disease. Input material: peripheral blood. The CDR3 nucleotides read TGCAGCGAAAGGGGGCCGGCTTTCTTT. Protein: CSERGPAFF.